This T cell receptor (beta chain) originates from a study of cytomegalovirus exposure and HLA in healthy donors. Study-wide background: Out of roughly 200 million T cells, an earlier analysis found about 100 million unique TCR beta sequences in total. In terms of ancestry, the Caucasian-associated cluster contained roughly 80% of the approximately 430 genotyped donors. Study-wide results and caveats: Many donors shared some public TCRs, even though most TCR sequences were rare. A later analysis linked a missense variant in DCLRE1C to the trimming of TCR beta V and J genes.

The PCR made use of 60 Vbeta and 13 Jbeta primers. Using immunoSEQ multiplex PCR, the repertoire was profiled, and TCRdb retains in-frame clones only, with some absent. The sample carries under 150,000 clones, 60% to 85% recorded once. About this clone: Its antigen is as yet unknown.

Between the trimmed V and J ends, which lost 2 bases and 1 base, there was a span of 11 bases. The germline gives CDR1 MDHEN, CDR2 SYDVKM. The CDR3 has 16 amino acids. The sample was PBMCs. The rearrangement uses TRBV28 and TRBJ1-4, with a weak D call TRBD1 (6 bases). This clonotype originated in a man younger than 45 in good health and CMV-seronegative. This CDR3 is CASSLAGVGTNEKLFF. DNA of the CDR3: TGTGCCAGCAGTTTAGCAGGGGTAGGAACTAATGAAAAACTGTTTTTT.